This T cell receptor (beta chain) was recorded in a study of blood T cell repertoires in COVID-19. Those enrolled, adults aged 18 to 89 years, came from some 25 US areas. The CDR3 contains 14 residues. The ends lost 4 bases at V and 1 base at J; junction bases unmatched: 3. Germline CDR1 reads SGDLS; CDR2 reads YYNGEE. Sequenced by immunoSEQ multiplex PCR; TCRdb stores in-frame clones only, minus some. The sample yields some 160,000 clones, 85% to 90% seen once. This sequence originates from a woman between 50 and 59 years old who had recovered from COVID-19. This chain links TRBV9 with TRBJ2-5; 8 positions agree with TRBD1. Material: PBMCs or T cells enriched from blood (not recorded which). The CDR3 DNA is TGTGCCAGCAGCCCCGGACAGGGCCAAGAGACCCAGTACTTC. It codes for CASSPGQGQETQYF.